What follows are 9 T cell receptor beta chains derived from one specimen sequenced in a study of read filtering for tumor transcriptome and immune sequencing (TCRdb year 2020). Sequencing was carried out with an Illumina HiSeq 4000. TCR libraries were constructed from roughly 0.4 ug RNA using the Immunoverse kit, and molecular barcoded adaptors covering alpha/delta and beta/gamma chains were employed. TCRdb took the public reads, trimmed them with fastp at Q25, ran MiXCR for clone calling and kept in-frame beta chains. Identical CDR3 proteins give one entry, which carries the most common genes and DNA. The sample yields tens of thousands of distinct CDR3 sequences; approximately 12% were counted once. Of the sample, more than 12% falls within the top ten clones. The sample was a population of CD138-negative cells sorted from bone marrow. Reading the label with the study, this specimen's cell subset or site is: bone marrow mononuclear cells depleted of CD138+ plasma/myeloma cells by negative magnetic selection. The receptor set was obtained from a donor older than 35 with multiple myeloma.

The sample holds many counts of this clonotype. The V gene is TRBV7-9, the J gene TRBJ2-1; no firm D call. This CDR3 is 17 amino acids long. Trimming took 4 bases from V and 0 from J, leaving 16 bases between them. Germline-derived CDR1 and CDR2 are SEHNR and FQNEAQ (reference sequence). In nucleotides, the CDR3 is TGTGCCAGCAGCTCCATTGGACGGCGGAGCTCCTACAATGAGCAGTTCTTC. This codes for CASSSIGRRSSYNEQFF.

This clonotype was detected ten times or more. The rearrangement joins TRBV10-1 to TRBJ2-2, with 7 bases aligning to TRBD2. This CDR3 contains 17 residues. CDR1 and CDR2 (germline): WNHNN, SYGVQD (reference sequence). V dropped 4 bases and J dropped 6; count of bases not matched to a gene: 14. The CDR3 sequence: CASSGFSASGRPGELFF. DNA of the CDR3: TGCGCCAGCAGTGGATTTTCGGCTAGCGGTCGTCCCGGGGAGCTGTTTTTT.

This clonotype was detected ten times or more. Possible read error: a much larger clone is one base away. The chain has TRBV20-1 and TRBJ2-1, with TRBD2 matching over 9 bases. Germline CDR1 and CDR2: DFQATT and SNEGSKA (reference sequence). The ends lost 6 bases at V and 12 bases at J; junction bases unmatched: 12. CDR3 length equals 13 residues. Written as DNA, the CDR3 is TGCAGTGCCCAGCGGGGGGTTCGCTATGGGCAGTTCTTC. It encodes CSAQRGVRYGQFF.

This clonotype was seen a few times. A much larger clone is a single base away; this may be a read error. The V gene is TRBV7-9, the J gene TRBJ2-1, with D possibly matching TRBD1 (6 bases). This CDR3 has 16 residues. V lost 5 bases and J 3 bases, leaving 17 bases between the germline ends. CDR1 is SEHNR, CDR2 FQNEAQ, per germline (reference sequence). The CDR3 loop reads CASSRSGAGVYNEQFF. The CDR3, as DNA: TGTGCCAGCAGCCGGTCCGGGGCAGGGGTCTACAATGAGCAGTTCTTC.

This clonotype was found many times. The rearrangement uses TRBV3-1 and TRBJ1-2; D is ambiguous. Germline assignment: CDR1 LGHDT and CDR2 YNNKEL (reference sequence). This CDR3 has 11 amino acids. V lost 0 bases and J 7 bases, leaving 3 bases between the germline ends. CDR3 in DNA: TGTGCCAGCAGCCAAGATTTTGGCTACACCTTC. Its translation is CASSQDFGYTF.

This clonotype was observed at least ten times. The V and J genes are TRBV5-1 and TRBJ1-1; TRBD1 matches 8 bases. The CDR3 runs 16 residues. The germline V gene has CDR1 SGHRS and CDR2 YFSETQ. V dropped 0 bases and J dropped 3; count of bases not matched to a gene: 7. This chain's CDR3 is CASSLGQGAWDTEAFF. The DNA of the CDR3 is TGCGCCAGCAGCTTGGGGCAGGGGGCATGGGACACTGAAGCTTTCTTT.

This clonotype came up many times. The chain recombines TRBV20-1 with TRBJ1-5, with D tentatively TRBD1 (6 bases). Germline V CDR1 and CDR2: DFQATT, SNEGSKA (reference sequence). Deletions cut 5 bases from V and 0 bases from J, with 14 bases between. The CDR3 length is 15 residues. The chain's CDR3 is CSALRDNYSNQPQHF. CDR3 in DNA: TGCAGTGCTCTACGGGACAATTATAGCAATCAGCCCCAGCATTTT.

The sample holds many counts of this clonotype. This clone may be a read error of a much larger clone one base away. The gene calls are TRBV7-9 and TRBJ2-1, with 8 bases aligning to TRBD2. The CDR3 is made up of 14 amino acids. After removal of 3 bases from V and 12 bases from J, the junction contained 10 bases not matched to a gene. Germline V gene sequence: CDR1 SEHNR, CDR2 FQNEAQ (reference sequence). For the CDR3, the DNA is TGTGCCAGCAGCTTGGGGACTAGGGGGGATGGGCAGTTCTTC. As protein: CASSLGTRGDGQFF.

This clonotype was detected ten times or more. Here the CDR3 reads CSGFREGRETQYF. The CDR3 nucleotides read TGCAGTGGTTTTAGGGAGGGCCGGGAGACCCAGTACTTC. The chain combines TRBV20-1 with TRBJ2-5; 7 bases align to TRBD2. V lost 7 bases, J lost 5 bases, and 10 bases stayed unmatched. The germline V gene encodes CDR1 DFQATT and CDR2 SNEGSKA (reference sequence). The CDR3 spans 13 residues.